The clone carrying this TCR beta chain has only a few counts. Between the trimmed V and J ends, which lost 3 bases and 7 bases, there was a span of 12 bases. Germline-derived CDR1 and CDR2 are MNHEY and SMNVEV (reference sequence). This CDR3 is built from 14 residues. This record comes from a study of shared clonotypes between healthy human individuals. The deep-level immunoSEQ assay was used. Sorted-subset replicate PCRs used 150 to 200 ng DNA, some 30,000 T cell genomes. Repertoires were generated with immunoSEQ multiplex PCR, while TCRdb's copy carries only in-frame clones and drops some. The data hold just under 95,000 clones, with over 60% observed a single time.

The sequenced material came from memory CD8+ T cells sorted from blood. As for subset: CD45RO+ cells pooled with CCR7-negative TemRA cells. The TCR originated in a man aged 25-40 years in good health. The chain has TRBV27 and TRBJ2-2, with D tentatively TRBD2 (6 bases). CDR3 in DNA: TGTGCCAGCAGTTTTGCGGGACGTGACGGGGAGCTGTTTTTT. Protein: CASSFAGRDGELFF.